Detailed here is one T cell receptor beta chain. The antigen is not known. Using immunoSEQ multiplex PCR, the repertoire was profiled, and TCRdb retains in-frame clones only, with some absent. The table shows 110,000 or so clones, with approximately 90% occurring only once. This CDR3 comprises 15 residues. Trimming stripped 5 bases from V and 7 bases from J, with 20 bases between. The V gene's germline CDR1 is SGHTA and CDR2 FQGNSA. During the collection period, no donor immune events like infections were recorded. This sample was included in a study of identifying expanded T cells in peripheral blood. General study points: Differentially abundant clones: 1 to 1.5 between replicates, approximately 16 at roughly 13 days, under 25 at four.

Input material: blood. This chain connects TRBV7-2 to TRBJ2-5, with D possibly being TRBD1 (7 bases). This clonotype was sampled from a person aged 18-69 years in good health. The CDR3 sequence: CASSPGGTSGGTQYF. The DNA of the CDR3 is TGTGCCAGCAGCCCAGGGGGGACCTCGGGTGGGACCCAGTACTTC.